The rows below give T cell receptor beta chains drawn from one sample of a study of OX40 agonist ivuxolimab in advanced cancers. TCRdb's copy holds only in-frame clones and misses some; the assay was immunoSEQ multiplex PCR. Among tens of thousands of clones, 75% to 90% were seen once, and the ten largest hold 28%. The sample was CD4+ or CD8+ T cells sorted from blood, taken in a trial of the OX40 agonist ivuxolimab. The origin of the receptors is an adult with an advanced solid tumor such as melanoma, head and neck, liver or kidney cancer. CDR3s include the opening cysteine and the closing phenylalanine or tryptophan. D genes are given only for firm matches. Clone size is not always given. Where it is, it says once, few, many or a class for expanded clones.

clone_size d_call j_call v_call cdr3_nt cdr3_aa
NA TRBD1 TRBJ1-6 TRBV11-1 TGTGCCAGCAGCTTGGAGGGGGCGATACTGGGTTCACCCCTCCACTTT CASSLEGAILGSPLHF
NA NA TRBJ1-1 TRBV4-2 TGTGCCAGCAGCCAAGATCCAGTTCAGGGACTGAACACTGAAGCTTTCTTT CASSQDPVQGLNTEAFF
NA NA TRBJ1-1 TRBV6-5 TGTGCCAGCAGTCTGGTAACACAGTCTGAAGCTTTCTTT CASSLVTQSEAFF
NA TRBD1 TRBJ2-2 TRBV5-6 TGTGCCAGCAGCTTGTCTGGGACAGGGAACACCGGGGAGCTGTTTTTT CASSLSGTGNTGELFF
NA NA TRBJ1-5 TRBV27 TGTGCCAGCAGCGAGGGGTATCCGGATCAGCCCCAGCATTTT CASSEGYPDQPQHF
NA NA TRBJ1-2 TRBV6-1 TGTGCCAGCAGGCCAGGGAGGTCCAACTATGGCTACACCTTC CASRPGRSNYGYTF
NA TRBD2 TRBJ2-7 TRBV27 TGTGCCAGCAGTCACGGGGGGTCCTACGAGCAGTACTTC CASSHGGSYEQYF
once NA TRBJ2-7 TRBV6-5 TGTGCCAGCAGCCTCTCCGGGACCCTTTCCTACGAGCAGTACTTC CASSLSGTLSYEQYF
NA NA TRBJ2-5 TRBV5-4 TGTGCCAGCAGCCCGGTCGGGGAGACCCAGTACTTC CASSPVGETQYF
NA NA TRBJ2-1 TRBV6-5 TGTGCCAGCAGTTTCGGCCAGGGAACTGAGCAGTTCTTC CASSFGQGTEQFF
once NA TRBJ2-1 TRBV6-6 TGTGCCAGCAGCTATGGACAGCACAATGAGCAGTTCTTC CASSYGQHNEQFF
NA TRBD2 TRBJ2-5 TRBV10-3 TGTGCCATCAGTGAGGTTCAGCTAGCGGGGGGGGAAGAGACCCAGTACTTC CAISEVQLAGGEETQYF
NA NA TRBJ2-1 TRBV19 TGTGCCAGTAGTATAGGGGGGGACAATGAGCAGTTCTTC CASSIGGDNEQFF
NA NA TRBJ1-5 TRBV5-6 TGTGCCAGCAGCTTGGGGCTCGGGGGGCGGCCCCAGCATTTT CASSLGLGGRPQHF
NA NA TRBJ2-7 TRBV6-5 TGTGCCACCTCCCCCACCGGGACACTTTCCTACGAGCAGTACTTC CATSPTGTLSYEQYF
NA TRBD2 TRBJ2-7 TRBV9 TGTGCCAGCAGCCCCTTTGGGGGGGATGATCTCGAGCAGTACTTC CASSPFGGDDLEQYF
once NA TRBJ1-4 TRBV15 TGTGCCACCAGCAGACCGACAGCACTTAATGAAAAACTGTTTTTT CATSRPTALNEKLFF
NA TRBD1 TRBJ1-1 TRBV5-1 TGCGCCAGCAGCCACCGGGACAGGGGGCACACTGAAGCTTTCTTT CASSHRDRGHTEAFF
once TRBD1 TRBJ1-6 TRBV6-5 TGTGCCAGCAGCCATCCCCGGGACAGGGGTAATCCCCTCCACTTT CASSHPRDRGNPLHF
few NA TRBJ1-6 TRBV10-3 TGTGCCATCAGTGTAGGCCAGGGAGGTTCACCCCTCCACTTT CAISVGQGGSPLHF
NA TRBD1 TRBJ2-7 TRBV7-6 TGTGCCAGCAGTCAATACGGGACAGTCAGCTCCTACGAGCAGTACTTC CASSQYGTVSSYEQYF
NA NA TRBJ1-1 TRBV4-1 TGCGCCAGCAGCCAAGATCGGGGAACGAACACTGAAGCTTTCTTT CASSQDRGTNTEAFF
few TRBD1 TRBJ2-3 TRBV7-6 TGTGCCAGCAGCTCCCTTGACAGGGGTGGCACAGATACGCAGTATTTT CASSSLDRGGTDTQYF
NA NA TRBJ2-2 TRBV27 TGTGCCAGCAGTTTATCAGTGGAAAACACCGGGGAGCTGTTTTTT CASSLSVENTGELFF
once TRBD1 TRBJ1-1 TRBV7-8 TGTGCCAGCAGCGACCGGGACAGGGATCATCCGAACACTGAAGCTTTCTTT CASSDRDRDHPNTEAFF
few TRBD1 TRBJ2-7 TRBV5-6 TGTGCCAGCAGCTGGGGACAGGGCTACGAGCAGTACTTC CASSWGQGYEQYF
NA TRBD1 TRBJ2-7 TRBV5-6 TGTGCCAGCAGCCCATGGACAGGGGTGGACTACGAGCAGTACTTC CASSPWTGVDYEQYF
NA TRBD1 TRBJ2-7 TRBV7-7 TGTGCCAGCAGCCCGAAAGGCAGGGGGCAGGGCGAGCAGTACTTC CASSPKGRGQGEQYF
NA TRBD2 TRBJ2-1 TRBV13 TGTGCCAGCAGCTCGCTAGCGGGGACATACAATGAGCAGTTCTTC CASSSLAGTYNEQFF
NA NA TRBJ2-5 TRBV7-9 TGTGCCAGCAGCTTAGCCACCGACAGCCAAGAGACCCAGTACTTC CASSLATDSQETQYF
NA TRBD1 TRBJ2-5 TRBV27 TGTGCCAGCCAAATCATCAGGGGGCAAGAGACCCAGTACTTC CASQIIRGQETQYF
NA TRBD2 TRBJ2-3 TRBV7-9 TGTGCCAGCAGCCCGGGGGGTAATTCGGCAGATACGCAGTATTTT CASSPGGNSADTQYF
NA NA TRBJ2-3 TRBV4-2 TGTGCCAGCAGCGCCAGAGGACCCCGTTCTAGCACAGATACGCAGTATTTT CASSARGPRSSTDTQYF
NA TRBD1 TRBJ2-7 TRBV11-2 TGTGCCAGCAGTACCTCCGGGACAGGGGGCATGACTTTGTTCGAGCAGTACTTC CASSTSGTGGMTLFEQYF
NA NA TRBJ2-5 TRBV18 TGTGCCAGCTCACGTAAAGGGGGAGGTACTGAAGAGACCCAGTACTTC CASSRKGGGTEETQYF
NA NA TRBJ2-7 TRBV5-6 TGTGCCAGCAGCCACCGGACATACCGCGAGCAGTACTTC CASSHRTYREQYF
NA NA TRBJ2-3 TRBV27 TGTGCCAGCAAACTGACCTGGGACTCCCACTGGGATACGCAGTATTTT CASKLTWDSHWDTQYF
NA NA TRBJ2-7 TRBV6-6 TGTGCCAGCAGTTACTCTGAGGCCAGCATCTACGAGCAGTACTTC CASSYSEASIYEQYF
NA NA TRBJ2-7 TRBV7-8 TGTGCCAGCAGCTGGATCAGGGCGGGGCGGGAGCAGTACTTC CASSWIRAGREQYF
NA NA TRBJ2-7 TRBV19 TGTGCCAGTAGTGAGACCTGGGGAGCAACCTACGAGCAGTACTTC CASSETWGATYEQYF
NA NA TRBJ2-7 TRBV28 TGTGCCTCGCGGGACAGCCCCTACGAGCAGTACTTC CASRDSPYEQYF
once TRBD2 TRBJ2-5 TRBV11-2 TGTGCCAGCAGCTTTAGCGGGGGGGCCGAGACCCAGTACTTC CASSFSGGAETQYF
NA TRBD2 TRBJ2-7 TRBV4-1 TGCGCCAGCAGCCAAGGGACTAGCCCTACCTACGAGCAGTACTTC CASSQGTSPTYEQYF
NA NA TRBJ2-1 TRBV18 TGTGCCAGCTCACCTCCGGGACATTACTCCTACAATGAGCAGTTCTTC CASSPPGHYSYNEQFF
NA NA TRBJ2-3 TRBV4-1 TGCGCCAGCAGCCCGACCAATGGAGATACGCAGTATTTT CASSPTNGDTQYF
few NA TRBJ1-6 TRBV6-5 TGTGCCAGCAGTTACGCGGGCGAGAAGTCACCCCTCCACTTT CASSYAGEKSPLHF
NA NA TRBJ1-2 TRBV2 TGTGCGGAGGTGGGAACTAACTATGGCTACACCTTC CAEVGTNYGYTF
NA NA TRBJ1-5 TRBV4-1 TGCGCCAGCAGCCAAGTCCCTGGGTACAATCAGCCCCAGCATTTT CASSQVPGYNQPQHF
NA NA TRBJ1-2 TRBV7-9 TGTGGGGTCGATTCTGGGATTTACTATGGCTACACCTTC CGVDSGIYYGYTF
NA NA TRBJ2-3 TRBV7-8 TGTGCCAGCAGCTTTAACCGGGGAAGTACAGATACGCAGTATTTT CASSFNRGSTDTQYF
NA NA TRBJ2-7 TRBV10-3 TGTGCCATCAGTGATAAAATGCGCGGTATCTACGAGCAGTACTTC CAISDKMRGIYEQYF
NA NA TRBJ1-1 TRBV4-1 TGCGCCAGCAGCCCGGGTTGGGGAGAGGAGGGAGCTTTCTTT CASSPGWGEEGAFF
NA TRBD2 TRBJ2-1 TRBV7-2 TGTGCCAGCAGCTCGCTAGCGGGGGGATACAATGAGCAGTTCTTC CASSSLAGGYNEQFF
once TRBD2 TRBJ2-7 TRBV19 TGTGCCAGTAGTATCGGACTAGCGGGGTCTCTCTACGAGCAGTACTTC CASSIGLAGSLYEQYF
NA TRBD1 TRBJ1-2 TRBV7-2 TGTGCCAGCAGCTGGGACAGCGCATCCGGCTACACCTTC CASSWDSASGYTF